This T cell receptor (beta chain) was found in a study of cytomegalovirus exposure and HLA in healthy donors. Study-wide points: Most of the TCR beta V segments (in an earlier analysis) were productive either about 87% or about 30% of the time. The study had only CMV serostatus as immune exposure information. Usually a TCR sequence was rare, but some public TCRs were found in many donors.

The CDR3 is 15 residues long. Germline CDR1 and CDR2: SGHRS and YFSETQ. It was with 60 Vbeta and 13 Jbeta primers that the PCR ran. Assay used: immunoSEQ multiplex PCR; TCRdb lists only in-frame clones, some missing. The sample consists of some 200,000 clones, around a tenth of them appearing once. Healthy bone marrow donors made up the donors. Concerning this clone itself: Its antigen is undetermined.

The specimen sequenced was PBMCs. This chain uses TRBV5-1 with TRBJ2-5; 12 bases map to TRBD2. The end of the DNA fits TRBJ2-7 better, so the J call may be wrong. This sequence originates from a woman in her 30s in good health and CMV-seropositive. In DNA, the CDR3 is TGCGCCAGCAGCCCAGGGACTAGCGGGCAATACGAGCAGTACTTC. It specifies CASSPGTSGQYEQYF.